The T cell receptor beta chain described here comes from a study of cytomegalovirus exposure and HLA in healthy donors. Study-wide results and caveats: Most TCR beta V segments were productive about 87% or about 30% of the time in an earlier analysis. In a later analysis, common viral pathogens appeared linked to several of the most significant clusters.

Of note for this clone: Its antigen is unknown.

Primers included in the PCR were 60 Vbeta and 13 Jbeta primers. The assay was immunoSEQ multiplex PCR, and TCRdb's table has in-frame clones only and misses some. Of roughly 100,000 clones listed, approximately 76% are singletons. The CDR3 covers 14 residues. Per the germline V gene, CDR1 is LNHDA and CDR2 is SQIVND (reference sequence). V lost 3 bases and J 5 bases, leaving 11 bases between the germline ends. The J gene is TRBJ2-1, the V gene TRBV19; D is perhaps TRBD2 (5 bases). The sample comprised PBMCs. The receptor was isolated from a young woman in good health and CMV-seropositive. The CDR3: CASSITLAHNEQFF. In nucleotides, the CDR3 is TGTGCCAGTAGTATTACTTTAGCGCACAATGAGCAGTTCTTC.